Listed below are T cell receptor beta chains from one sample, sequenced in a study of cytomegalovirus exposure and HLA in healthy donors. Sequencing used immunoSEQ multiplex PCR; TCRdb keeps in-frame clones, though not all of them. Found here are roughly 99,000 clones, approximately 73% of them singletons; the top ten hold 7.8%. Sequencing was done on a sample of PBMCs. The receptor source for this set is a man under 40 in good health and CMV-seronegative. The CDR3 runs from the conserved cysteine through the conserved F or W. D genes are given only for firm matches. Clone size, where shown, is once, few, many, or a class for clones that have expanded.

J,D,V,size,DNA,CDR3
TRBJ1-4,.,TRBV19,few,TGTGCCAGTAGTATTATCGGGGTTGGTGAAAAACTGTTTTTT,CASSIIGVGEKLFF
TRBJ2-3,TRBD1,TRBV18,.,TGTGCCAGCTCACGAGACAGGGGCCCAGATACGCAGTATTTT,CASSRDRGPDTQYF
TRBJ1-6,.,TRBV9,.,TGTGCCAGCAGCGCAGAACGACAGACCCGATCGGGACCCCTCCACTTT,CASSAERQTRSGPLHF
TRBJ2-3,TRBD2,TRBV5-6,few,TGTGCCAGCAGCTGGGCGGGGGGTGCAGATACGCAGTATTTT,CASSWAGGADTQYF
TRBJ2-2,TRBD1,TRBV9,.,TGTGCCAGCAGCGTAGCACAGGGGGACACCGGGGAGCTGTTTTTT,CASSVAQGDTGELFF
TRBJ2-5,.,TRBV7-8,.,TGTGCCAGCGAATCACGAGTGGAGACCCAGTACTTC,CASESRVETQYF
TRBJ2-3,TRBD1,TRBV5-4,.,TGTGCCAGCGACTCGGGACAGGGGGCAGATACGCAGTATTTT,CASDSGQGADTQYF
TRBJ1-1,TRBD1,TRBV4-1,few,TGCGCCAGCAGCGTCGGACAGGGGGCCGGGAACACTGAAGCTTTCTTT,CASSVGQGAGNTEAFF
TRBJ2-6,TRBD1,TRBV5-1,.,TGCGCCAGCAGCTGGACCGACAGGGGAGGAACTTCTGGGGCCAACGTCCTGACTTTC,CASSWTDRGGTSGANVLTF
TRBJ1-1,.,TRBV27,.,TGTGCCAGCATCAACTTGAACACTGAAGCTTTCTTT,CASINLNTEAFF
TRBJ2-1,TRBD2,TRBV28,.,TGTGCCAGCAGTACCGGGACTAGCGGGAACGGTGAGCAGTTCTTC,CASSTGTSGNGEQFF
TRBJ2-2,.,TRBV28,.,TGTGCCAGCAGTTTATCTACCCACTACAATACAGGCGAGAACACCGGGGAGCTGTTTTTT,CASSLSTHYNTGENTGELFF
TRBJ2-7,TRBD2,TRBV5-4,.,TGTGCCAGCAGCCCAGGGCGAGTAGCGGGTAGGGAGCAGTACTTC,CASSPGRVAGREQYF
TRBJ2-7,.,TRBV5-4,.,TGTGCCAGCAGACCCGAACTAGGCTCCTACGAGCAGTACTTC,CASRPELGSYEQYF
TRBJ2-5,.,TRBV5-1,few,TGCGCCAGCAGCTTTGACAGTCCCAGGGAGACCCAGTACTTC,CASSFDSPRETQYF
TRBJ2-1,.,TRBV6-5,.,TGTGCCAGCAGTACAGTAGAGGGTGAGCAGTTCTTC,CASSTVEGEQFF
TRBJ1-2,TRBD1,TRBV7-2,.,TGTGCCAGCAGCTTAGACCCAGGGGGCGACGGCTATGGCTACACCTTC,CASSLDPGGDGYGYTF
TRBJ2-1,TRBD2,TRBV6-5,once,TGTGCCAGCAGTTGGACTAGCGGGTACAATGAGCAGTTCTTC,CASSWTSGYNEQFF
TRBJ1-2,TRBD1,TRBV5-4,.,TGTGCCAGCATCCAACAGGGGAACTATGGCTACACCTTC,CASIQQGNYGYTF
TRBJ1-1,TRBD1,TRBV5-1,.,TGCGCCAGCAGCACAGACGCGACAGGGTCCACTGAAGCTTTCTTT,CASSTDATGSTEAFF
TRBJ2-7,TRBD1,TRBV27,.,TGTGCCAGCAGTCCGACAGGGGTGGGCGAGCAGTACTTC,CASSPTGVGEQYF
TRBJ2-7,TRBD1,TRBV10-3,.,TGTGCCATCAGTGGCCCGGGACAGGGCTACGAGCAGTACTTC,CAISGPGQGYEQYF
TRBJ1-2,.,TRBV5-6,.,TGTGCCAGCAGCTTGCAGGGCTATGGCTACACCTTC,CASSLQGYGYTF
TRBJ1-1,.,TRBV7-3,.,TGTGCCAGCAGCTTTGACAGGAGTACTGAAGCTTTCTTT,CASSFDRSTEAFF
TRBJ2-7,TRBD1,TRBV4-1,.,TGCGCCAGCAGCCCGACCTGGGACAGAGCATACGAGCAGTACTTC,CASSPTWDRAYEQYF
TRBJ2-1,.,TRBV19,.,TGTGCCAGTAGTATAGCCACAGGGAACTACAATGAGCAGTTCTTC,CASSIATGNYNEQFF
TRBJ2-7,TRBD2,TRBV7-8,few,TGTGCCAGCAGCCCCCGCTCTAGCGGGAGGGATGGCTACGAGCAGTACTTC,CASSPRSSGRDGYEQYF
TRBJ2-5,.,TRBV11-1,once,TGTGCCAGCAGCTTAGGGGCAGGGGATGGGGAGACCCAGTACTTC,CASSLGAGDGETQYF
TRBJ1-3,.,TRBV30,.,TGTGCCTGGAATACTAACAGGGCTGGAAACACCATATATTTT,CAWNTNRAGNTIYF
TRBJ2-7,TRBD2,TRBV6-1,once,TGTGCCAGCAGTCCCGGACTAGCAGACACCTACGAGCAGTACTTC,CASSPGLADTYEQYF